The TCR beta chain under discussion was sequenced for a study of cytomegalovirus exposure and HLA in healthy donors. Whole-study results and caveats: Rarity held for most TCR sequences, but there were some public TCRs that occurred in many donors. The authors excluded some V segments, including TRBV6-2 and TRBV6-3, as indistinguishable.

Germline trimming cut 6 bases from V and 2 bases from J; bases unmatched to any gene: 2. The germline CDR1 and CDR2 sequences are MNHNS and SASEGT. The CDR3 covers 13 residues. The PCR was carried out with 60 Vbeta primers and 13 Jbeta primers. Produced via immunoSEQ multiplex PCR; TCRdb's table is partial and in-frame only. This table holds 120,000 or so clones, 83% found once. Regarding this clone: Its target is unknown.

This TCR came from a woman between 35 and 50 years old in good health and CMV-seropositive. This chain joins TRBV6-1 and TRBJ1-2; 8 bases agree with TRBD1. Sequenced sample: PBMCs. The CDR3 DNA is TGTGCCAGCAGCAGGGGGCCCAACTATGGCTACACCTTC. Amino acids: CASSRGPNYGYTF.